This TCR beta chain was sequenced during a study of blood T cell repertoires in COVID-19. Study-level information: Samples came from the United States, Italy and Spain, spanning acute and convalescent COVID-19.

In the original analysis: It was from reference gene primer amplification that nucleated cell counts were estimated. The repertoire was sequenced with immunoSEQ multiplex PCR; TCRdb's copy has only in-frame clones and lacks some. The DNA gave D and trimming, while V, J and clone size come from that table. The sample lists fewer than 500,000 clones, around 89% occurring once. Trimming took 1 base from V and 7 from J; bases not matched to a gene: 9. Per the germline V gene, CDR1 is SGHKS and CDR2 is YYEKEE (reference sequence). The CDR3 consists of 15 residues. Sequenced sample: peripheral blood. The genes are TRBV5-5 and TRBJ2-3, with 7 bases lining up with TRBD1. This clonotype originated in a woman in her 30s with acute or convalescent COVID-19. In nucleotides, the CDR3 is TGTGCCAGCAGCTTGAACCGGGACAGCGTATATACGCAGTATTTT. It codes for CASSLNRDSVYTQYF.